These T cell receptor beta chains were read from a single sample in a study of blood T cells in healthy people across ages. TCRdb re-analysed the 5' RACE reads in MiXCR, keeping a single row per CDR3 protein. The repertoire consists of roughly 800,000 distinct CDR3 sequences, with more than 45% occurring once and the leading ten covering about 20%. The material sequenced was blood. Receptors were obtained from a man aged 25 to 45 in good health. The CDR3 runs from the conserved cysteine through the conserved F or W. Each record gives: CDR3 protein, CDR3 DNA, CDR3 length, D gene, V gene, J gene, clone size. A D gene is named only where the DNA matches it firmly. Expanded clones are given a class, and other clones once, few, many or no size at all.

CASSLIGRKYGYTF	TGTGCCAGCAGTTTAATCGGCAGAAAGTATGGCTACACCTTC	14	.	TRBV28	TRBJ1-2	.
CASSHAGTSGSRTDTQYF	TGCGCCAGCAGCCATGCCGGGACTAGCGGGAGCCGCACAGATACGCAGTATTTT	18	TRBD2	TRBV4-1	TRBJ2-3	few
CASSESASPYGYTF	TGTGCCAGCAGTGAATCGGCCAGCCCCTATGGCTACACCTTC	14	.	TRBV6-1	TRBJ1-2	many
CASSQDTANYGYTF	TGTGCCAGCAGCCAAGATACAGCTAACTATGGCTACACCTTC	14	.	TRBV3-1	TRBJ1-2	.
CAISERQGAIEQYF	TGTGCCATCAGCGAAAGACAGGGAGCGATCGAGCAGTACTTC	14	TRBD1	TRBV10-3	TRBJ2-7	.
CASRRESGALYEQYF	TGTGCCAGCAGGAGAGAATCGGGGGCTTTATACGAGCAGTACTTC	15	.	TRBV4-2	TRBJ2-7	.
CSARGSYSADQAQYF	TGCAGTGCTAGAGGTTCCTATAGCGCCGATCAGGCGCAGTATTTT	15	.	TRBV20-1	TRBJ2-3	.
CLSSWSSYEQYF	TGCCTTTCATCCTGGAGCTCCTACGAGCAGTACTTC	12	.	TRBV20-1	TRBJ2-7	few
CASSSSSGYSYEQYF	TGTGCCAGCAGCTCATCTAGCGGCTACTCCTACGAGCAGTACTTC	15	TRBD2	TRBV7-2	TRBJ2-7	.
CASSYSGQTYNEQYF	TGTGCCAGCAGTTACTCGGGACAGACGTACAATGAGCAGTACTTC	15	TRBD1	TRBV6-5	TRBJ2-7	once
CSADLVTYNEQFF	TGCAGTGCTGACCTAGTTACCTACAATGAGCAGTTCTTC	13	.	TRBV20-1	TRBJ2-1	few
CSASSASPEAFF	TGCAGTGCTAGCTCTGCCTCCCCTGAAGCTTTCTTT	12	.	TRBV20-1	TRBJ1-1	few
CSALGENTEAFF	TGCAGCGCCCTTGGGGAGAACACTGAGGCTTTCTTT	12	.	TRBV29-1	TRBJ1-1	.
CSARSSRGGIGEQFF	TGCAGTGCTAGATCATCGCGGGGGGGCATAGGTGAGCAGTTCTTC	15	TRBD2	TRBV20-1	TRBJ2-1	.
CSARGGTLDTDTQYF	TGCAGTGCTAGAGGGGGGACCTTGGATACAGATACGCAGTATTTT	15	.	TRBV20-1	TRBJ2-3	.
CASSLAVGGSAEAFF	TGTGCCAGCAGCTTAGCCGTCGGTGGAAGCGCTGAAGCTTTCTTT	15	.	TRBV7-9	TRBJ1-1	.
CASSPGVTNEKLFF	TGCGCCAGCAGCCCGGGGGTTACTAATGAAAAACTGTTTTTT	14	.	TRBV4-3	TRBJ1-4	.
CSAYEASGHEQYF	TGCAGTGCTTACGAGGCTAGCGGCCACGAGCAGTACTTC	13	TRBD2	TRBV20-1	TRBJ2-7	many
CASSPQGWYEQYF	TGTGCCAGCAGCCCACAGGGTTGGTACGAGCAGTACTTC	13	.	TRBV5-4	TRBJ2-7	few
CASTFDPGQGRDEQYF	TGCGCCAGCACCTTTGACCCGGGACAGGGGCGTGACGAGCAGTACTTC	16	TRBD1	TRBV5-1	TRBJ2-7	.
CASSPGAGLEYGYTF	TGTGCCAGCTCACCGGGGGCAGGGTTGGAGTATGGCTACACCTTC	15	.	TRBV18	TRBJ1-2	.
CSEAGGRGEKLFF	TGCAGCGAGGCAGGGGGCCGAGGTGAAAAACTGTTTTTT	13	TRBD1	TRBV29-1	TRBJ1-4	.